This T cell receptor (beta chain) was retrieved from a study of blood T cell repertoires in COVID-19. Profiling relied on immunoSEQ multiplex PCR, and the TCRdb table lists in-frame clones only, not all of them. The profile shows under 500,000 clones, roughly 91% of them singletons. Concerning this clone itself: This same CDR3 is encoded by further DNA sequences in the sample.

The CDR3 has 15 residues. Germline CDR1 SGHNT, CDR2 YYREEE (reference sequence). J was trimmed by 6 bases and V by 4 bases; bases with no gene match: 8. This rearrangement joins TRBV5-4 to TRBJ2-1; 9 nucleotides align to TRBD2. This TCR derives from a woman aged 25-40 years with acute or convalescent COVID-19. Material for sequencing was peripheral blood. The CDR3, as DNA: TGTGCCAGCAGCCTGGGCCTAGCGGGGACCAATGAGCAGTTCTTC. This codes for CASSLGLAGTNEQFF.